This T cell receptor beta chain was documented in a study of cytomegalovirus exposure and HLA in healthy donors. Across the whole study: A later analysis reported the approximately 120 validation repertoires used the same platform as the approximately 670 first-cohort repertoires.

Sequenced by immunoSEQ multiplex PCR; TCRdb stores in-frame clones only, minus some. The table lists hundreds of thousands of clones, approximately 87% of them singletons. CDR1 MNHNS and CDR2 SASEGT come from the germline V gene. V was pared by 8 bases and J by 3 bases, with 17 bases between. CDR3 size: 14 residues. This receptor was identified in a woman aged 18-29 years in good health and CMV-seronegative. Sequenced material: PBMCs. The chain combines TRBV6-1 with TRBJ2-7; the D gene is possibly TRBD2 (6 bases). The CDR3 spells CASSSGGANYEQYF. The CDR3 DNA follows: TGTGCCAGCTCCTCCGGGGGAGCCAACTACGAGCAGTACTTC.